The entry that follows covers one T cell receptor (beta chain) sequence. This CDR3 comprises 18 residues. Germline V lookup: CDR1 LNHDA, CDR2 SQIVND (reference sequence). V dropped 0 bases and J dropped 0; count of bases not matched to a gene: 6. The source of the sample is a study of cytomegalovirus exposure and HLA in healthy donors. A multiplex PCR was run with 60 Vbeta primers and 13 Jbeta primers. Method: immunoSEQ multiplex PCR; TCRdb's copy keeps in-frame clones and lacks some. In the table there are under 200,000 clones, around 63% of which are singletons. The specimen was PBMCs. The sequence derives from a woman under 30 in good health and CMV-seropositive. The rearrangement joins TRBV19 to TRBJ2-1; 9 nucleotides match TRBD2. CDR3 sequence: CASSIDGQAGGSYNEQFF. CDR3 DNA sequence: TGTGCCAGTAGTATAGATGGGCAAGCGGGAGGCTCCTACAATGAGCAGTTCTTC.